This TCR beta chain was sequenced for a study of cytomegalovirus exposure and HLA in healthy donors (dated by TCRdb to about 2017). About the study as a whole: In an earlier analysis of 587 of the donors, 250 to 350 Gb of sequence data and approximately 100 million unique TCR beta sequences from about 190 million T cells were reported. About 300 gigabases of sequencing data and some 85 million unique TCR sequences were included in an early release covering about 700 HLA-typed donors. Of the roughly 400 genotyped donors, approximately 80% fell in the genetic ancestry cluster associated with self-reported Caucasian donors. The study aimed to test whether cataloging public T cell receptors could reveal signatures of past pathogen exposure. The T cell repertoires of about 700 subjects were profiled by immunosequencing and related to cytomegalovirus serostatus. Along with the approximately 650-subject first cohort, a separate validation cohort of over a hundred different subjects was used. The study combined high-throughput TCR immunosequencing, statistical association of individual TCRs with disease status, and machine learning to predict cytomegalovirus infection status. A later analysis re-analyzed previously published TCR beta repertoires from approximately 670 donors and added high-resolution HLA genotyping to study TCR occurrence patterns. In the later analysis, no new phenotypic data were used to find candidate immune exposures; instead, reliance was placed on TCR beta sequences and their occurrence across donors. To decide whether each TCR beta V gene segment behaved as functional or pseudogenic, an earlier analysis of fewer than 750 of the donors relied on high-throughput TCR beta sequencing. Donor age, sex, ethnicity and CMV serostatus were compiled alongside the repertoire data. A later genetic analysis used genome-wide SNP genotypes for about 60% of the roughly 700 donors, treating that subset as a discovery cohort. All discovery cohort repertoires had been generated on a single sequencing platform. HLA typing included class I and class II loci at four-digit resolution. The number of donors typed differed by locus, with roughly 620-630 for A, B, C, DRB1 and DQB1, around 500 for DQA1, under 610 for DPA1, and around 460 for DPB1. Several DR-DQ haplotypes were treated as single units for association and clustering because of strong linkage in the cohort. Across some 400 genotyped donors of the cohort, an average of about 220,000 unique TCR beta nucleotide sequences per donor were sequenced, and around 20% of those sequences were non-productive.

About this clone itself: Its antigen has not been determined. Qualities for individual bases were not recorded, and no much larger clone is one base off.

Libraries were built with the immunoSEQ multiplex PCR assay. For the multiplex PCR, a mixture combining 60 forward primers for TCR Vbeta segments and 13 reverse primers for TCR Jbeta segments was used. Amplification of the CDR3 region of rearranged TCR beta genes was performed with a multiplex PCR assay on genomic DNA. On the Illumina HiSeq System, the amplified TCR beta libraries were sequenced as 87-base-pair reads. Processing in the source paper ran as follows. A later analysis counted around 72 million unique TCR beta chains across the 700 or so repertoires, and 9 million to 14 million of these chains were shared by at least two donors. Raw reads were error-corrected and collapsed into unique sequences with a nearest-neighbor algorithm that merged closely related sequences to remove PCR and sequencing errors. To assign V, D and J gene segments, CDR3 sequences were aligned to IMGT reference sequences. For a sequence to be retained, a match of at least six nucleotides to both a V gene segment and a J gene segment was required. A rearrangement was called productive if the CDR3 had no stop codons and remained in frame with V and J, and every other rearrangement was called non-productive. CDR3 was defined by IMGT convention, running from the second conserved V-encoded cysteine to the conserved J-encoded phenylalanine. The earlier analysis of approximately 590 of the donors excluded any sequence lacking an unambiguous match to a single V gene segment. An earlier analysis of fewer than 750 of the donors called V segments functional above 56.7% productive rearrangements and segregating when the between-donor standard deviation exceeded 5%. A statistical classification framework was built for diagnosing cytomegalovirus status from the catalog of TCR beta chain sequences. In a later analysis, V and J genes were assigned by comparing TCR nucleotide sequences against IMGT/GENE-DB human TR gene sequences. A later analysis assigned CDR3 sequences and most-parsimonious VDJ recombination scenarios with the TCRdist pipeline. A later analysis defined each TCR beta chain by its CDR3 amino acid sequence plus V-gene family, and excluded reads lacking a unique V-gene family. A later analysis removed several hundred highly shared, low-generation-probability nucleotide sequences to deal with suspected cross-contamination and a sequencing artifact. A later analysis calculated a clonal expansion index for each public chain from normalized within-repertoire ranks of inferred template counts. In a later analysis, generation probabilities were computed using a VDJ recombination model fitted to out-of-frame rearrangements, and the results were checked against IGoR. A later analysis scored TCR-TCR, TCR-HLA and TCR-CMV co-occurrence with hypergeometric tests, applying a repertoire-size bias correction to TCR pairs. To estimate false discovery rates, a later analysis permuted the HLA or CMV assignments 20 times. In a later analysis, co-occurring TCRs were grouped with DBSCAN, and TCRdist sequence similarity was added when clustering was performed within HLA-allele-positive subsets. Repertoires with fewer than 30,000 or more than 120,000 public chains were left out of co-occurrence clustering, as were several repertoires with anomalous nucleotide sharing. This is the immuneACCESS table as TCRdb keeps it, with only in-frame sequences that have V and J called. A part of the clones is gone; compared with another copy, unresolved V genes explain less than half, and the rest is unexplained. V, J and clone size are taken as reported in that table, and D and trimming were inferred from the DNA itself. This sample comprises roughly 150,000 clones, more than 70% of them detected only once. Jointly, the top ten make up about 11% of the sample.

Results the study describes overall, beyond this receptor: CMV serostatus was the only immune exposure information available for the cohort. In a later analysis, TCR association rates were found to vary across HLA loci, with the most associated TCRs seen for DRB1 alleles and the fewest for HLA-C alleles. A later genetic analysis associated a missense DCLRE1C variant with V-gene and J-gene trimming of TCR beta chains, and an independent cohort replicated the association. Because HLA typing was missing for some donors at each locus, association tests included only the typed subset. A few of the identified cytomegalovirus-associated TCR beta chains were confirmed in vitro to be specific for cytomegalovirus antigens. In a later analysis, several top co-occurrence clusters were reported to appear linked to parvovirus B19, influenza, CMV and Epstein-Barr virus. Assigning TCR associations to individual alleles was difficult when HLA alleles, especially DR and DQ, strongly co-occurred. The authors suggested that the approach could potentially be generalized to other disease states and immunological phenotypes. The classifier was reported to diagnose cytomegalovirus status with high specificity and sensitivity in both the original cohort and the validation cohort. Only TCR beta chains were sequenced in this cohort, and the absence of alpha or paired-chain data limited detectable features. In the study, approximately 160 TCR beta chains were listed as associated with cytomegalovirus. In a later analysis, HLA-associated TCR beta chains showed more clonal expansion and lower generation probabilities than non-associated chains that were equally common. A further reported finding was that TCR beta sequences accurately predicted the HLA-A and HLA-B alleles for most subjects in the first cohort. Some IMGT-functional V segments, including TRBV6-2 and TRBV6-3, could not be told apart with the 87-base-pair reads, so those segments were excluded. Specific HLA alleles were associated with 15,000 to 20,000 TCR beta sequences at a false discovery rate of 0.05 in a later analysis. A cluster of highly shared sequence variants was judged likely to be a technical artifact of the sequencing pipeline. Because counts were too low, seventeen rarely observed V segments, including chromosome 9 orphons, were excluded from the earlier analysis of around 590 of the donors. While some public TCRs were present in many individuals, most TCR sequences turned up only very rarely across donors. In a later analysis, most CMV-associated TCR beta chains were found to appear HLA-restricted, with HLA associations seemingly driven largely by CMV exposure. A later genetic analysis reported fewer N-insertions in productive TCRs among donors in an Asian-associated ancestry cluster than the roughly 620-donor mean. Linkage disequilibrium might explain the correlated functional status among segregating V segments, but an unknown experimental factor could not be excluded. The presence/absence analyses assumed that sequencing depth was roughly uniform across donors, and that assumption may not be true. In an earlier analysis of 450 to 750 of the donors, most TCR beta V segments appeared in productive rearrangements about 87% or about 30% of the time, broadly matching IMGT annotations.

The germline V and J ends show losses of 6 bases and 5 bases respectively, and no gene match explains 4 bases of the junction. Sequences SGHRS (CDR1) and YFSETQ (CDR2) are obtained from the germline V gene. Taken from cysteine to phenylalanine, the CDR3 has 13 residues. Only the CDR3 region is kept as DNA, spanning 39 bases read in frame from base 1. The cohort was made up of approximately 670 healthy bone marrow donors. At the time of sampling, every cohort member was nominally healthy, though immune exposures that went unrecorded were likely present. The donor was CMV seropositive and belonged to the group of 250 to 300 seropositive cohort members. A peripheral blood sample was provided by each donor, and peripheral blood mononuclear cells were used for TCR beta sequencing. Genomic DNA was extracted from the blood cell samples with the Qiagen DNeasy Blood Extraction Kit.

The sequence links TRBV5-1 to TRBJ2-1; 8 bases in the junction line up with TRBD2. This TCR was sampled from a man aged 18-30 years in good health and CMV-seropositive. Sequencing was done on a sample of PBMCs. The bases read TGCGCCAGCAAGGGACTAGGCGACAATGAGCAGTTCTTC. Translated, this is CASKGLGDNEQFF.